This paragraph covers one TCR beta chain sequence. Its antigen remains unidentified. The data were taken from a study of monozygotic twins with inflammatory bowel disease. Study conclusions and caveats: Cells of different T cell subtypes could not be told apart.

Looked up from germline, CDR1 is SQVTM and CDR2 is ANQGSEA. CDR3 size: 15 residues. Researchers generated cDNA in eight separate reactions per sample. With roughly 17 and 9 cycles respectively, two nested PCRs were carried out on TCRalpha and TCRbeta cDNA. TCRdb reprocessed the 5' RACE reads, keeping one entry per CDR3 protein, no DNA. The table counts about 93,000 distinct CDR3 sequences; 6% to 9.5% lies in the top ten. The gene calls are TRBV29-1 and TRBJ2-2; the TCRdb D gene call, TRBD1, has no DNA to confirm it. This sequence originates from a human donor with ulcerative colitis or Crohn's disease, or a healthy co-twin of an affected twin (not recorded which). Sequencing used blood. The CDR3 is CSVDGQGTNTGELFF.